This T cell receptor beta chain was identified during a study of blood T cell repertoires in COVID-19. Sequencing used immunoSEQ multiplex PCR; TCRdb keeps in-frame clones, though not all of them. Altogether 45,000 to 65,000 clones are present, more than 85% being singletons, with the ten largest covering about 4%. V shed 6 bases and J shed 5 bases, with 17 bases lying between them. The germline CDR1 and CDR2 sequences are MNHEY and SVGAGI. The CDR3 sequence is 14 residues long. The sample was peripheral blood. The receptor's source is a man aged 50-59 years with acute or convalescent COVID-19. The chain combines TRBV6-5 with TRBJ2-7; no definite D call. For the CDR3, the DNA is TGTGCCAGCAGCCGCTCGCCCGATACGGACGAGCAGTACTTC. Its translation: CASSRSPDTDEQYF.